Shown below are 16 T cell receptor beta chains from a single sample sequenced in a study of T cells after yellow fever vaccination. TCRdb fed the 5' RACE reads into MiXCR, producing one record per CDR3 protein. The data contain about 180,000 distinct CDR3 sequences, approximately 6.2% of them singletons. Sequenced here: CD4+ T cells sorted from PBMCs, sampled on the day of the first yellow fever vaccination. These receptors were taken from a young man who received the YFV17D yellow fever vaccine.

This clonotype was seen a handful of times. V gene TRBV29-1 combines with J gene TRBJ1-3; no clear D. The CDR3 extends over 15 amino acids. Germline CDR1 SQVTM, CDR2 ANQGSEA. Trimming cost V 5 bases and J 3 bases, with 17 bases left between them. The CDR3 DNA sequence: TGCAGCGTTTCCGATATGGCGGTGGATGGAAACACCATATATTTT. Protein product: CSVSDMAVDGNTIYF.

This clonotype was seen a few times. The chain uses TRBV5-1 and TRBJ1-2; tentative D call: TRBD1 (5 bases). CDR1 and CDR2 from the germline V gene are SGHRS and YFSETQ. The CDR3 is 12 residues long. V was pared by 4 bases and J by 4 bases, with 8 bases between. The CDR3 DNA reads as TGCGCCAGCAGCATTGACAGCTATGGCTACACCTTC. The encoded protein is CASSIDSYGYTF.

The chain employs TRBV2 and TRBJ2-3, with 13 positions matching TRBD2. V was pared by 5 bases and J by 2 bases, with 10 bases of the junction left unmatched. In germline, CDR1 is SNHLY, CDR2 FYNNEI. The CDR3 consists of 18 residues. Here the CDR3 DNA reads TGTGCCAGCAGTTGGACTAGCGGGGGCCGGGGGATCACAGATACGCAGTATTTT. The encoded protein is CASSWTSGGRGITDTQYF. Full variable domain (missing parts from reference TRBV2 and TRBJ2-3): EPEVTQTPSHQVTQMGQEVILRCVPISNHLYFYWYRQILGQKVEFLVSFYNNEISEKSEIFDDQFSVERPDGSNFTLKIRSTKLEDSAMYFCASSWTSGGRGITDTQYFGPGTRLTVL.

This clonotype was detected ten times or more. The chain links TRBV6-5 to TRBJ2-1, with 7 bases fitting TRBD1. Looked up from germline, CDR1 is MNHEY and CDR2 is SVGAGI. The CDR3 sequence is 16 residues long. V gave up 7 bases and J gave up 0 bases; unmatched junction bases: 9. The CDR3 sequence: CASILAGTDSYNEQFF. CDR3 coding DNA: TGTGCCAGCATACTCGCCGGGACAGACTCCTACAATGAGCAGTTCTTC.

There are many counts of this clonotype. J is TRBJ1-1 and V is TRBV29-1, with D unresolved. The CDR3 spans 15 residues. V gave up 5 bases and J gave up 0 bases, with 16 bases separating them. Germline CDR1 is SQVTM and CDR2 is ANQGSEA. The CDR3 is CSVSPGWGMNTEAFF. The CDR3 DNA is TGCAGCGTTAGTCCGGGATGGGGTATGAACACTGAAGCTTTCTTT.

Ten or more counts support this clonotype. V gene TRBV5-1 combines with J gene TRBJ1-1; 7 bases map to TRBD1. V was pared by 1 base and J by 4 bases, with 1 base of the junction left unmatched. This CDR3 has 13 residues. Germline V gives CDR1 SGHRS, CDR2 YFSETQ. CDR3 amino acids: CASSLQGGTEAFF. The CDR3 coding sequence is TGCGCCAGCAGCTTGCAGGGGGGCACTGAAGCTTTCTTT.

On this clonotype itself: With a much larger clone just one base away, this may be a read error. The genes are TRBV14 and TRBJ2-1, with 10 bases fitting TRBD2. Germline V gene lookup returns CDR1 SGHDN and CDR2 FVKESK. This CDR3 has 16 amino acids. V shed 8 bases and J 6 bases; nucleotides not matched to a gene: 13. The CDR3 spells CASRLYKSSGGNEQFF. The CDR3 DNA reads as TGTGCCAGCCGCCTCTATAAATCTAGCGGGGGCAATGAGCAGTTCTTC.

This clonotype showed up just a few times. The chain has TRBV2 and TRBJ2-2, with 7 bases identical to TRBD1. The CDR3 is made up of 16 amino acids. The V gene end was trimmed by 4 bases and the J gene end by 5 bases; junction bases not matched to a gene: 10. Germline CDR1 reads SNHLY; CDR2 reads FYNNEI. CDR3 region: CASSVLGTVDTGELFF. The CDR3 DNA sequence: TGTGCCAGCAGTGTCTTGGGGACAGTTGATACCGGGGAGCTGTTTTTT.

This clonotype was picked up a small number of times. CDR3 DNA: TGTGCCAGCAGTTTAGTGGGGGAGTTGACTGAAGCTTTCTTT. The encoded protein is CASSLVGELTEAFF. V is TRBV12-3 or TRBV12-4 and J is TRBJ1-1, with D perhaps matching TRBD1 (5 bases). V lost 1 base to trimming and J lost 5 bases, with 11 bases between them. The CDR3 has 14 amino acids.

This sequence joins TRBV5-1 and TRBJ1-6; D perhaps matches TRBD1 (5 bases). Trimming removed 2 bases at V and 10 bases at J, with 13 bases between. CDR1 and CDR2 (germline): SGHRS, YFSETQ. This CDR3 comprises 14 residues. This CDR3 reads CASSFGQGGSPLHF. The CDR3 DNA is TGCGCCAGCAGCTTCGGCCAGGGAGGGTCACCCCTCCACTTT.

The CDR3 DNA follows: TGTGCCACCAGCACCAGAGCCTATGAGCAGTTCTTC. This encodes CATSTRAYEQFF. J is TRBJ2-1 and V is TRBV15; no firm D call. From germline, CDR1 is LNHNV and CDR2 YYDKDF (reference sequence). The V end was cut by 4 bases, the J end by 8 bases, with 9 bases between. The CDR3 loop spans 12 amino acids.

This clonotype was detected a few times. This chain links TRBV7-6 with TRBJ2-2; TRBD2 agrees at 12 bases. CDR1 and CDR2 from the germline V gene are SGHVS and FNYEAQ. Unmatched junction bases numbered 6, after V lost 4 bases and J lost 6 bases. This CDR3 has 16 amino acids. CDR3: CASSSPGLAGPGELFF. DNA for the CDR3: TGTGCCAGCAGCTCCCCCGGACTAGCGGGGCCCGGGGAGCTGTTTTTT.

V and J are TRBV3-1 and TRBJ1-1, with D perhaps matching TRBD1 (5 bases). V lost 2 bases and J 7 bases, leaving 11 bases between the germline ends. From germline, CDR1 is LGHDT and CDR2 YNNKEL (reference sequence). The CDR3 loop spans 13 amino acids. The CDR3 DNA reads as TGTGCCAGCAGCCAATCAATGGGGGGTGAAGCTTTCTTT. This codes for CASSQSMGGEAFF.

This chain's CDR3 is CASTAKANYGYTF. The CDR3 bases are TGTGCCAGCACCGCCAAGGCCAACTATGGCTACACCTTC. The chain combines TRBV3-1 with TRBJ1-2; D is unresolved. Germline assignment: CDR1 LGHDT and CDR2 YNNKEL (reference sequence). Trimming pared 7 bases from V and 2 bases from J, leaving 11 bases between. The CDR3 totals 13 residues. Based on the CDR3 plus reference TRBV3-1 and TRBJ1-2, the full variable domain is DTAVSQTPKYLVTQMGNDKSIKCEQNLGHDTMYWYKQDSKKFLKIMFSYNNKELIINETVPNRFSPKSPDKAHLNLHINSLELGDSAVYFCASTAKANYGYTFGSGTRLTVV.

This clonotype was detected ten times or more. As DNA, the CDR3 is TGTGCCAGCAGTCGGACGCTATTGGAGACCCAGTACTTC. Translation: CASSRTLLETQYF. The gene calls are TRBV7-2 and TRBJ2-5; D unclear. This CDR3 contains 13 residues. V was trimmed by 6 bases and J by 5 bases, leaving 13 bases between them. Germline V gene lookup returns CDR1 SGHTA and CDR2 FQGNSA.

This clonotype showed up many times. The chain combines TRBV7-2 with TRBJ1-4; possible D gene TRBD1, 5 bases. Looked up from germline, CDR1 is SGHTA and CDR2 is FQGNSA. The CDR3 totals 16 residues. With 4 bases removed from V and 5 bases from J, the gap between germline ends came to 17 bases. The CDR3 loop is CASSSYPTVRNEKLFF. CDR3 nucleotides: TGTGCCAGCAGCTCCTACCCGACAGTCCGCAATGAAAAACTGTTTTTT.